One TCR beta chain is described in this entry. The CDR3 runs to 15 residues. V shed 3 bases, J shed 6 bases, and the junction held 4 bases outside the gene matches. Germline V gene sequence: CDR1 SGHRS, CDR2 YFSETQ. Single viable CD3+CD4+CD8-CD45RO+ cells were sorted as the memory CD4+ T cells. Per the original data handling: Out-of-frame sequences were removed, leaving 2 million to 2.5 million distinct TCRbeta sequences. Data came from immunoSEQ multiplex PCR; TCRdb stores just in-frame clones and leaves some out. That table supplies the V and J calls and clone size; D and trimming were determined from the DNA. The repertoire includes approximately 70,000 clones, more than 75% of them detected once, and about 4.5% sits in the top ten. These data are taken from a study of memory CD4+ T cells and cytomegalovirus serostatus.

Sequencing input: memory CD4+ T cells from blood. The sequence derives from an adult in good health and CMV-seropositive. The J gene is TRBJ1-6, the V gene TRBV5-1; 9 bases map to TRBD1. CDR3 DNA sequence: TGCGCCAGCAGCTGGACGGGACAGGGTAATTCACCCCTCCACTTT. It specifies CASSWTGQGNSPLHF.